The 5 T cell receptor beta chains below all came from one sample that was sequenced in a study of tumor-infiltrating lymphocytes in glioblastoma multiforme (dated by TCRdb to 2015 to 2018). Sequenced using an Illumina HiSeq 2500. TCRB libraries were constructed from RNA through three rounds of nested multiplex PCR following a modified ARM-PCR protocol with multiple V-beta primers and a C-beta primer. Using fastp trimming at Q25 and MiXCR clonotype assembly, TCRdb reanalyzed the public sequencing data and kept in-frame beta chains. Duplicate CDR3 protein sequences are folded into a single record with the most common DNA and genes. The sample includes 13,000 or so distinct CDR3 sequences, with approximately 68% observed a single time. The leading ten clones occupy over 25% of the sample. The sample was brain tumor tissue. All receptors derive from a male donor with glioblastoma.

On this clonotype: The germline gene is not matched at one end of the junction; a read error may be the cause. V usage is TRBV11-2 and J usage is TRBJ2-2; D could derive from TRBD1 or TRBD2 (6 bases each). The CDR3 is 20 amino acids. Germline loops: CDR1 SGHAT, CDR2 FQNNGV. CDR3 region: CASTPSFGQGLAINTGKLFF. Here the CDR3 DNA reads TGTGCCAGCACCCCCTCATTCGGCCAGGGGCTAGCGATAAACACCGGGAAGCTGTTTTTT.

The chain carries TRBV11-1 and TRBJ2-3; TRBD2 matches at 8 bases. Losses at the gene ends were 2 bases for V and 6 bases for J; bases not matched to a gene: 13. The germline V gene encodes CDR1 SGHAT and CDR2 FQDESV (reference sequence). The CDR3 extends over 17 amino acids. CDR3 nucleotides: TGTGCCAGCAGCTTATGGCGGGAGGACCACCAGGGGGATACGCAGTATTTT. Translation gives CASSLWREDHQGDTQYF.

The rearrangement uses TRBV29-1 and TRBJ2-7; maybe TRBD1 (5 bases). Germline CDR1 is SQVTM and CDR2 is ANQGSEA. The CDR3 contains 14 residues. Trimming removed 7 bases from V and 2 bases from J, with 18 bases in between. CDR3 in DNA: TGCAGCGCTGTAGGACATTCCGCCACCTACGAGCAGTACTTC. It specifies CSAVGHSATYEQYF.

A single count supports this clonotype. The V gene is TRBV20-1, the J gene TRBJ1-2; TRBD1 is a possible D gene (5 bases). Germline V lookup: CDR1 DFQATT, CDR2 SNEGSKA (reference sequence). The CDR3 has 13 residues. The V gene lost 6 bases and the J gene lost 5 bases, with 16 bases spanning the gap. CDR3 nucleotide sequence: TGCAGTGCCCCGGGGAGGGGAGAGTATGGCTACACCTTC. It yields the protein CSAPGRGEYGYTF.

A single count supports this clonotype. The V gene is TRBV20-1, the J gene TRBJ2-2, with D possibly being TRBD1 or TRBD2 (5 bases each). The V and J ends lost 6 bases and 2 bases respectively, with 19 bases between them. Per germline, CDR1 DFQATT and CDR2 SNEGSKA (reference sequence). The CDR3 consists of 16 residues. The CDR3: CSAKRVGTPNTGELFF. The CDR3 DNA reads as TGCAGTGCAAAACGAGTAGGGACCCCCAACACCGGGGAGCTGTTTTTT.